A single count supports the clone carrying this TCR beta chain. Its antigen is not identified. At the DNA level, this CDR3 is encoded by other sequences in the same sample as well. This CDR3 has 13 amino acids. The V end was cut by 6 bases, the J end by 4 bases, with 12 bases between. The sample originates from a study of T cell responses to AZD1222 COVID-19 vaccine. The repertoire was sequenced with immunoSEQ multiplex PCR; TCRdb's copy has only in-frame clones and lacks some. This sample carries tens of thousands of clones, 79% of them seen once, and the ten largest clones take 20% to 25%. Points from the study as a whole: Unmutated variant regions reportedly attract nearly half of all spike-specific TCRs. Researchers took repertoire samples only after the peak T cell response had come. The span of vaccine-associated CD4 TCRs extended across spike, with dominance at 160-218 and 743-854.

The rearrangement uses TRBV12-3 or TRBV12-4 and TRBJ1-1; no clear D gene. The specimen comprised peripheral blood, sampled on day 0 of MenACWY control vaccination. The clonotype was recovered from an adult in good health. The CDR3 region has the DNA TGTGCCAGCAGCCTCTGGGTGGGCACTGAAGCTTTCTTT. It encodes CASSLWVGTEAFF.